The TCR beta chain under discussion was sequenced for a study of blood T cells in healthy people across ages. Whole-study findings and limits: Diversity was estimated from one million T cells, and these estimates were considered underestimates. Roughly linearly, TCR beta diversity per million T cells fell as age increased.

Around 9.5 milliliters of peripheral blood were drawn from each donor. With respect to this clonotype: The antigen remains unidentified.

PCR was performed a second time for about 7 to 11 cycles using a sample-barcoded 5' primer and a J-beta primer mix. Every cDNA molecule bore a tag from a template-switch adaptor containing 12 random nucleotides. TCRdb used MiXCR to reprocess the 5' RACE reads, holding one entry per CDR3 protein. The table shows some 900,000 distinct CDR3 sequences, with roughly 50% occurring only once. V lost 3 bases to trimming and J lost 3 bases, with 10 bases between them. The CDR3 consists of 14 residues. Germline assignment: CDR1 LNHDA and CDR2 SQIVND (reference sequence). The source of this sequence is a man younger than 40 in good health. The chain is built from TRBV19 and TRBJ2-3; no clear D. The specimen sequenced was blood. The CDR3 reads CASSIPGLTDTQYF. The CDR3 coding sequence is TGTGCCAGTAGTATCCCAGGTTTAACAGATACGCAGTATTTT.